The 22 T cell receptor beta chains in this list originate from one sample, sequenced in a study of blood T cell repertoires in COVID-19. This table comes from immunoSEQ multiplex PCR, and its TCRdb copy is limited to in-frame clones, with some not included. The table records around 400,000 clones, about four fifths of them present only once. The sample was PBMCs or T cells enriched from blood (not recorded which). These receptors all come from a woman aged 50 to 60 who had recovered from COVID-19.

The sample holds one count of this clone. V and J are TRBV7-6 and TRBJ2-5, with a tentative D call TRBD1 (6 bases). CDR3 length: 16 residues. The V end was cut by 3 bases, the J end by 2 bases, with 16 bases between. From germline, CDR1 is SGHVS and CDR2 FNYEAQ. The CDR3 reads CASSFSSGHLQETQYF. The CDR3 DNA sequence: TGTGCCAGCAGCTTTTCTTCGGGACACTTGCAAGAGACCCAGTACTTC.

The chain carries TRBV7-9 and TRBJ1-1; D might be TRBD1 (5 bases). Germline V gene lookup returns CDR1 SEHNR and CDR2 FQNEAQ (reference sequence). The CDR3 consists of 17 residues. V was shortened by 7 bases and J by 2 bases, with 23 bases between the two germline ends. The CDR3 sequence: CASTETFVREGNTEAFF. The CDR3, as DNA: TGTGCCAGCACGGAGACTTTTGTCAGGGAAGGAAACACTGAAGCTTTCTTT.

The chain combines TRBV15 with TRBJ1-2; D remains unclear. The CDR3 is 11 residues long. Trimming removed 1 base at V and 9 bases at J, with 6 bases between. Germline CDR1 reads LNHNV; CDR2 reads YYDKDF (reference sequence). The CDR3: CATSRGTSYTF. CDR3 in DNA: TGTGCCACCAGCAGAGGTACTAGCTACACCTTC. Variable domain in full (rest from reference TRBV15 and TRBJ1-2): DAMVIQNPRYQVTQFGKPVTLSCSQTLNHNVMYWYQQKSSQAPKLLFHYYDKDFNNEADTPDNFQSRRPNTSFCFLDIRSPGLGDTAMYLCATSRGTSYTFGSGTRLTVV.

V and J are TRBV19 and TRBJ2-7; possibly TRBD2 for D (6 bases). V dropped 4 bases and J dropped 0 bases, with 10 bases sitting between them. The germline V gene has CDR1 LNHDA and CDR2 SQIVND (reference sequence). The length of the CDR3 is 14 residues. The DNA for the CDR3 is TGTGCCAGTAGTAATTTCGGGGGCTCCTACGAGCAGTACTTC. Protein: CASSNFGGSYEQYF.

The table lists this clone with a few counts. The chain links TRBV5-8 to TRBJ1-6, with D uncertain. Germline V gene sequence: CDR1 SGHTS, CDR2 YDEGEE. The V end was cut by 0 bases, the J end by 6 bases, with 10 bases between. This CDR3 is 15 amino acids long. The CDR3 sequence is CASSLVGLGNSPLHF. The CDR3 coding sequence is TGTGCCAGCAGCTTGGTGGGCCTTGGTAATTCACCCCTCCACTTT.

The chain couples TRBV5-1 to TRBJ1-1; 7 positions agree with TRBD1. The CDR3 is made up of 15 amino acids. In germline, CDR1 is SGHRS, CDR2 YFSETQ. The V segment lost 0 bases and the J segment 4 bases; nucleotides outside the gene matches: 6. The CDR3 loop reads CASSLAPGGGTEAFF. CDR3 sequence (DNA): TGCGCCAGCAGCTTGGCTCCAGGGGGAGGCACTGAAGCTTTCTTT.

The DNA of the CDR3 is TGTGCCAGCAGTAACAGGGACTCCTACGAGCAGTACTTC. As protein: CASSNRDSYEQYF. The V gene is TRBV6-5, the J gene TRBJ2-7; maybe TRBD1 (6 bases). There are 13 residues in the CDR3. V was pared by 5 bases and J by 0 bases, with 8 bases between. The V gene's germline CDR1 is MNHEY and CDR2 SVGAGI.

The chain joins TRBV7-2 to TRBJ2-3; the match to TRBD1 covers 9 bases. This CDR3 contains 15 residues. Trimming took 5 bases from V and 8 from J; bases not matched to a gene: 11. The germline V gene has CDR1 SGHTA and CDR2 FQGNSA. The CDR3 spells CASSHSDRGVVTQYF. The CDR3 region has the DNA TGTGCCAGCAGCCACTCGGACAGGGGTGTGGTTACGCAGTATTTT.

The chain employs TRBV19 and TRBJ2-5, with 14 bases that match TRBD2. Germline V gene data show CDR1 as LNHDA and CDR2 as SQIVND (reference sequence). V lost 4 bases and J lost 7; bases outside the gene matches: 8. This CDR3 region has 16 residues. The CDR3 is CASSTGTSGSFGTQYF. The DNA for the CDR3 is TGTGCCAGTAGTACCGGGACTAGCGGGAGTTTTGGGACCCAGTACTTC.

The rearrangement joins TRBV14 to TRBJ2-7; TRBD2 might be the D (5 bases). This CDR3 is 17 amino acids long. The ends were cut back, 4 bases at V and 4 bases at J, with 23 bases in the middle. CDR1 is SGHDN, CDR2 FVKESK, per germline. This CDR3 reads CASSRELTTANDYEQYF. In DNA, the CDR3 is TGTGCCAGCAGCCGCGAGCTGACTACAGCAAATGATTACGAGCAGTACTTC.

This sequence joins TRBV19 and TRBJ1-1; D is uncertain. The CDR3 extends over 16 amino acids. The germline CDR1 and CDR2 sequences are LNHDA and SQIVND (reference sequence). Trimming stripped 2 bases from V and 1 base from J, with 14 bases between. The CDR3 coding sequence is TGTGCCAGTAGTATATCGTTCGCGGGAGGGAACACTGAAGCTTTCTTT. It is translated as CASSISFAGGNTEAFF.

V is TRBV27 and J is TRBJ1-2, with D tentatively TRBD1 (5 bases). The CDR3 extends over 15 amino acids. V lost 5 bases and J 8 bases, leaving 21 bases between the germline ends. Germline CDR1 and CDR2: MNHEY and SMNVEV (reference sequence). CDR3 bases: TGTGCCAGCAGTCCACCCTTCGGGGGGGAAGGCGGCTACACCTTC. It is translated as CASSPPFGGEGGYTF.

In nucleotides, the CDR3 is TGTGCCAGCACCCCGGGACTTGAAGCTTTCTTT. This gives the protein CASTPGLEAFF. The chain is built from TRBV6-5 and TRBJ1-1; D might be TRBD1 (5 bases). Looked up from germline, CDR1 is MNHEY and CDR2 is SVGAGI. V lost 7 bases and J lost 7, with 10 bases in between. This CDR3 is built from 11 residues.

The genes are TRBV19 and TRBJ2-7; 9 nucleotides line up with TRBD1. CDR3 size: 15 residues. J was trimmed by 4 bases and V by 7 bases; bases with no gene match: 11. CDR1 and CDR2 from the germline V gene are LNHDA and SQIVND (reference sequence). CDR3 loop: CASTLGTGGKYEQYF. As DNA, the CDR3 is TGTGCCAGTACCCTGGGTACAGGGGGCAAGTACGAGCAGTACTTC.

V gene TRBV24-1 combines with J gene TRBJ2-3; 10 bases are a match to TRBD2. The J segment lost 6 bases and the V segment lost 9 bases, leaving 8 bases of the junction unmatched. The CDR3 sequence is 14 residues long. Germline V gene data show CDR1 as KGHDR and CDR2 as SFDVKD. CDR3 sequence reads: CATSSPSGSDTQYF. As DNA, the CDR3 is TGTGCCACCTCGTCCCCTAGCGGGAGTGATACGCAGTATTTT.

V and J are TRBV28 and TRBJ1-5, with D possibly matching TRBD1 (5 bases). Per the germline V gene, CDR1 is MDHEN and CDR2 is SYDVKM. This CDR3 is 15 amino acids long. The V and J ends lost 2 bases and 2 bases respectively, with 10 bases between them. In nucleotides, the CDR3 is TGTGCCAGCAGTTTACAGGGAGGTGGCAATCAGCCCCAGCATTTT. It codes for CASSLQGGGNQPQHF.

This clone occurred once. This chain connects TRBV2 to TRBJ1-5; D is unclear. In germline, CDR1 is SNHLY, CDR2 FYNNEI. The CDR3 extends over 14 amino acids. The ends were cut back, 4 bases at V and 1 base at J, with 8 bases in the middle. For the CDR3, the DNA is TGTGCCAGCAGTGTAGACGGGAGCAATCAGCCCCAGCATTTT. As protein: CASSVDGSNQPQHF.

The chain employs TRBV27 and TRBJ1-2; tentative D call: TRBD1 (6 bases). CDR3 length: 14 amino acids. Trimming took 5 bases from V and 5 from J, leaving 15 bases between them. CDR1 MNHEY and CDR2 SMNVEV come from the germline V gene (reference sequence). In DNA form, the CDR3 reads TGTGCCAGCAGTGGCCGGGACGGACAGTATGGCTACACCTTC. Residues: CASSGRDGQYGYTF.

This chain connects TRBV19 to TRBJ1-1, with D possibly being TRBD1 (6 bases). The CDR3 spans 13 residues. Germline V gene lookup returns CDR1 LNHDA and CDR2 SQIVND (reference sequence). Trimming shortened V by 6 bases and J by 10 bases, and 18 bases separated the two germline ends. The CDR3, as DNA: TGTGCCAGTAGCCCAGAGAGGGGGGGGATAGCTTTCTTT. It codes for CASSPERGGIAFF.

This sequence joins TRBV7-9 and TRBJ1-3; 11 bases agree with TRBD1. Germline V gene sequence: CDR1 SEHNR, CDR2 FQNEAQ (reference sequence). This CDR3 has 17 amino acids. V lost 5 bases to trimming and J lost 3 bases; unmatched junction nucleotides: 9. CDR3 DNA: TGTGCCAGCAGCCTCCCGGACAGGGGGCTTCGTGGAAACACCATATATTTT. Translated, it gives CASSLPDRGLRGNTIYF.

This clone came up a few times. Here the CDR3 DNA reads TGCGCCAGCAGTGGCGGGACGTTCGGCTACACCTTC. Protein: CASSGGTFGYTF. The chain carries TRBV10-2 and TRBJ1-2; D is perhaps TRBD1 (5 bases). V gave up 4 bases and J gave up 8 bases, with 11 bases separating them. This CDR3 contains 12 residues. The germline V gene encodes CDR1 WSHSY and CDR2 SAAADI.

The rearrangement uses TRBV5-1 and TRBJ1-1, with TRBD1 matching over 7 bases. Germline CDR1 and CDR2: SGHRS and YFSETQ. The V gene end was trimmed by 4 bases and the J gene end by 3 bases; junction bases not matched to a gene: 3. The CDR3 totals 13 residues. Here the CDR3 reads CASSQGVDTEAFF. The CDR3 DNA reads as TGCGCCAGCAGCCAGGGGGTGGACACTGAAGCTTTCTTT.